The clone carrying this T cell receptor beta chain was counted between two and nine times. Its target is not known. This specimen belongs to a study of cytomegalovirus exposure and HLA in healthy donors. Study observations and caveats: In a later analysis, several top co-occurrence clusters appeared linked to parvovirus B19, influenza, CMV and Epstein-Barr virus.

The junction had 3 bases not matched to a gene; V was cut back by 8 bases and J by 7 bases. This CDR3 has 11 residues. Germline V gene data show CDR1 as SNHLY and CDR2 as FYNNEI. Primers included in the PCR were 60 Vbeta and 13 Jbeta primers. Repertoires were generated with immunoSEQ multiplex PCR, while TCRdb's copy carries only in-frame clones and drops some. The sample yields 50,000 or so clones, approximately 80% seen once. At sampling all donors were nominally healthy, likely with unrecorded immune exposures. This TCR came from a female donor in good health and CMV-seronegative. This chain uses TRBV2 with TRBJ2-7; 9 nucleotides line up with TRBD1. The source material was PBMCs. The CDR3 nucleotides read TGTGCCAGCGCGGGACAGGGAGAGCAGTACTTC. Translating gives CASAGQGEQYF.